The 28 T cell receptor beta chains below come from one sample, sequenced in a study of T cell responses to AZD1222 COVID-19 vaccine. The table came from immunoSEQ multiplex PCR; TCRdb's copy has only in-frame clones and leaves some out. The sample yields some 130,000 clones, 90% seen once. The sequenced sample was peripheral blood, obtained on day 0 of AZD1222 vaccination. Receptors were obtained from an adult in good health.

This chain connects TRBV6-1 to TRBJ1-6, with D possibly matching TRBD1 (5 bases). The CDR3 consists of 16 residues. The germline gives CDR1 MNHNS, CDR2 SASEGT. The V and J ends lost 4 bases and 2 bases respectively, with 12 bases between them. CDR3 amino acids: CASSAEGDAYNSPLHF. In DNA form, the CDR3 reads TGTGCCAGCAGTGCCGAAGGGGACGCCTATAATTCACCCCTCCACTTT.

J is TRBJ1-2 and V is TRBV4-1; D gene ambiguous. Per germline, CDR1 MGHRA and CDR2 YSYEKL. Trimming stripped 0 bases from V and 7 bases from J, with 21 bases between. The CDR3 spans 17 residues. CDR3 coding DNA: TGCGCCAGCAGCCAAGATTTGAGACCATCTCCTAAAAGTGGCTACACCTTC. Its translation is CASSQDLRPSPKSGYTF.

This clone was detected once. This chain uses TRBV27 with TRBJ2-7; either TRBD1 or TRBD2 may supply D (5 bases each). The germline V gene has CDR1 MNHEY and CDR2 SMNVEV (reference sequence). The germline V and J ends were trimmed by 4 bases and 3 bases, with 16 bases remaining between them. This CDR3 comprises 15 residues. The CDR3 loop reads CASSYSPGRDYEQYF. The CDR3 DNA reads TGTGCCAGCAGTTATTCCCCAGGGAGAGACTACGAGCAGTACTTC.

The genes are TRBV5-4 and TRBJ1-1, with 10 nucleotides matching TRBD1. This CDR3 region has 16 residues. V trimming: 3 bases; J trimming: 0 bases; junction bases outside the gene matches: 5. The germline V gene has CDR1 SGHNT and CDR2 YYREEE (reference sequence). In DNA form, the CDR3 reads TGTGCCAGCAGCTCGGACAGGGGGGTCATGAACACTGAAGCTTTCTTT. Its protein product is CASSSDRGVMNTEAFF. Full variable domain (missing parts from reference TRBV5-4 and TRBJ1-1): ETGVTQSPTHLIKTRGQQVTLRCSSQSGHNTVSWYQQALGQGPQFIFQYYREEENGRGNFPPRFSGLQFPNYSSELNVNALELDDSALYLCASSSDRGVMNTEAFFGQGTRLTVV.

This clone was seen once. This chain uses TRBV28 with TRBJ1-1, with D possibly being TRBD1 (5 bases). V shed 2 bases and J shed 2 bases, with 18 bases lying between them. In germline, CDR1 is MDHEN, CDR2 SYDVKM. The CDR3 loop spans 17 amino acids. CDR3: CASSLRGEGRRNTEAFF. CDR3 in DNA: TGTGCCAGCAGTTTACGGGGGGAGGGACGGCGAAACACTGAAGCTTTCTTT.

The CDR3 bases are TGTGCCAGCAGCCTAGCGGGGGGGGCCTACGAGCAGTACTTC. Amino acid sequence: CASSLAGGAYEQYF. The chain joins TRBV5-4 to TRBJ2-7, with 12 nucleotides matching TRBD2. In germline, CDR1 is SGHNT, CDR2 YYREEE (reference sequence). The trim removed 4 bases at V and 2 bases at J, leaving 1 base unmatched. This CDR3 is built from 14 residues. Based on the CDR3 plus reference TRBV5-4 and TRBJ2-7, the full variable domain is ETGVTQSPTHLIKTRGQQVTLRCSSQSGHNTVSWYQQALGQGPQFIFQYYREEENGRGNFPPRFSGLQFPNYSSELNVNALELDDSALYLCASSLAGGAYEQYFGPGTRLTVT.

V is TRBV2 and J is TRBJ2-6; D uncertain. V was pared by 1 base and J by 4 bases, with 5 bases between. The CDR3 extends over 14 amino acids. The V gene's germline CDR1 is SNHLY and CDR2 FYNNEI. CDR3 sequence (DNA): TGTGCCAGCAGTGAAGTTAACGGGGCCAACGTCCTGACTTTC. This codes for CASSEVNGANVLTF. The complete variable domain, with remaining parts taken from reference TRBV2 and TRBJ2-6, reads EPEVTQTPSHQVTQMGQEVILRCVPISNHLYFYWYRQILGQKVEFLVSFYNNEISEKSEIFDDQFSVERPDGSNFTLKIRSTKLEDSAMYFCASSEVNGANVLTFGAGSRLTVL.

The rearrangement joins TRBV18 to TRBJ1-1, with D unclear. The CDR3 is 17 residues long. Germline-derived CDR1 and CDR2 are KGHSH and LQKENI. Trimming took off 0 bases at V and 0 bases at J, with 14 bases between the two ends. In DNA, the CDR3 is TGTGCCAGCTCACCACCGGGGAAGGGCGGATTGAACACTGAAGCTTTCTTT. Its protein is CASSPPGKGGLNTEAFF.

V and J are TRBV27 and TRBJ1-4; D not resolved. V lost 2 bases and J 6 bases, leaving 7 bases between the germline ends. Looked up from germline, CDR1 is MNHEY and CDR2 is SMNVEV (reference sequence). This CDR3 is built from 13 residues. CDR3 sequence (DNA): TGTGCCAGCAGTTTAGGGTTAGATGAAAAACTGTTTTTT. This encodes CASSLGLDEKLFF. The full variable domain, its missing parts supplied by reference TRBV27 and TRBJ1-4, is EAQVTQNPRYLITVTGKKLTVTCSQNMNHEYMSWYRQDPGLGLRQIYYSMNVEVTDKGDVPEGYKVSRKEKRNFPLILESPSPNQTSLYFCASSLGLDEKLFFGSGTQLSVL.

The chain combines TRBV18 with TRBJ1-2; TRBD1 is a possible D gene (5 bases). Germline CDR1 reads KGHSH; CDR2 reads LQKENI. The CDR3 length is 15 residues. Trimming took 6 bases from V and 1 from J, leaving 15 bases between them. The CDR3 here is CASSGSGTLNYGYTF. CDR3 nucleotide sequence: TGTGCCAGCTCCGGATCCGGGACTCTTAACTATGGCTACACCTTC.

The CDR3 DNA sequence: TGTGCCAGCAGCCAAGAAGTCCCGGGCTCCTATAATTCACCCCTCCACTTT. Encoded protein: CASSQEVPGSYNSPLHF. The rearrangement joins TRBV4-2 to TRBJ1-6; D remains ambiguous. The CDR3 length is 17 residues. The V gene lost 0 bases and the J gene lost 0 bases, with 9 bases spanning the gap. CDR1 and CDR2 from the germline V gene are LGHNA and YNFKEQ.

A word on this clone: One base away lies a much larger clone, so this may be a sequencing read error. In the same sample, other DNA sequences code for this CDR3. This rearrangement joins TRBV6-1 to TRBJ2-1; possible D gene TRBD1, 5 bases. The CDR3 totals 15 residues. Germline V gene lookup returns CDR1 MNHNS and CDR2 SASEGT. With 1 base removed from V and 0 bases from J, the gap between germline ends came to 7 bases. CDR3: CASSEGQSSYNEQFF. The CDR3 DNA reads TGTGCCAGCAGTGAAGGACAGAGCTCCTACAATGAGCAGTTCTTC.

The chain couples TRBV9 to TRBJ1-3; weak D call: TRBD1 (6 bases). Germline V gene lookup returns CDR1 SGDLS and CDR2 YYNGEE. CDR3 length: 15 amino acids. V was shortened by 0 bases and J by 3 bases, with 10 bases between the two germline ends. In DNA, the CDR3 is TGTGCCAGCAGCGTAGGGGGGGCAGGTGGAAACACCATATATTTT. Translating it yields CASSVGGAGGNTIYF. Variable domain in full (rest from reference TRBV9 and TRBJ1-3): DSGVTQTPKHLITATGQRVTLRCSPRSGDLSVYWYQQSLDQGLQFLIQYYNGEERAKGNILERFSAQQFPDLHSELNLSSLELGDSALYFCASSVGGAGGNTIYFGEGSWLTVV.

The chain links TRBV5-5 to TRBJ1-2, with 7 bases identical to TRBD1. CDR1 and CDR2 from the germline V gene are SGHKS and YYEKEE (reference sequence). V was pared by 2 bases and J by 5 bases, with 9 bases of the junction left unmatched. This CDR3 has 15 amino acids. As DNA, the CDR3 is TGTGCCAGCAGCTTTTTACAGGGGACGCTTTATGGCTACACCTTC. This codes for CASSFLQGTLYGYTF.

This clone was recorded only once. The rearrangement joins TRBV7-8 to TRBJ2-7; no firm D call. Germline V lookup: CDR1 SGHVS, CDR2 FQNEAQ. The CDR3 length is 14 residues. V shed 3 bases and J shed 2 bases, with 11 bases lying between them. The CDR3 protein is CASSLMAEPYEQYF. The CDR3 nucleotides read TGTGCCAGCAGCTTGATGGCAGAGCCCTACGAGCAGTACTTC.

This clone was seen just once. This CDR3 reads CASSDSGGATDTQYF. DNA for the CDR3: TGTGCCAGCAGTGATAGCGGGGGGGCGACAGATACGCAGTATTTT. This chain connects TRBV6-1 to TRBJ2-3; TRBD2 aligns across 11 bases. This CDR3 has 15 amino acids. V was pared by 3 bases and J by 3 bases, with 2 bases of the junction left unmatched. Germline V gene data show CDR1 as MNHNS and CDR2 as SASEGT.

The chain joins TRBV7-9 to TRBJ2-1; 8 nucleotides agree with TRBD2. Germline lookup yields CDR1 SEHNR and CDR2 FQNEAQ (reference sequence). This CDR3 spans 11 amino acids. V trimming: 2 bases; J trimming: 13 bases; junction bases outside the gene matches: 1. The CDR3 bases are TGTGCCAGCAGCTTACGGGGGGGCCAGTTCTTC. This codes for CASSLRGGQFF.

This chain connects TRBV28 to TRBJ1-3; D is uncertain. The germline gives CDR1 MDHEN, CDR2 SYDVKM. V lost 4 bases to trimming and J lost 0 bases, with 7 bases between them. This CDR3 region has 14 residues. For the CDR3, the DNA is TGTGCCAGCAGTTCTCGCCTCTCTGGAAACACCATATATTTT. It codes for CASSSRLSGNTIYF.

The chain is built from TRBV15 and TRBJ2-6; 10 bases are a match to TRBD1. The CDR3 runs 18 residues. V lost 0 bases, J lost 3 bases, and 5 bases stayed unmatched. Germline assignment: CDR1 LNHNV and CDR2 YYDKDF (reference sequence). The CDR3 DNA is TGTGCCACCAGCAGAGAGGGGACAGGGGAGATTGGGGCCAACGTCCTGACTTTC. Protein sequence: CATSREGTGEIGANVLTF.

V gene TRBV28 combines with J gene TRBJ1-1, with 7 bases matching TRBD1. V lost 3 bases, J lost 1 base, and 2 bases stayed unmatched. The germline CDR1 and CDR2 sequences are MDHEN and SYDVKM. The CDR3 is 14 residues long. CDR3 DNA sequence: TGTGCCAGCAGTTTTCAGGGGGGGAACACTGAAGCTTTCTTT. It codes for CASSFQGGNTEAFF. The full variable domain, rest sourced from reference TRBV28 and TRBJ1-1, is DVKVTQSSRYLVKRTGEKVFLECVQDMDHENMFWYRQDPGLGLRLIYFSYDVKMKEKGDIPEGYSVSREKKERFSLILESASTNQTSMYLCASSFQGGNTEAFFGQGTRLTVV.

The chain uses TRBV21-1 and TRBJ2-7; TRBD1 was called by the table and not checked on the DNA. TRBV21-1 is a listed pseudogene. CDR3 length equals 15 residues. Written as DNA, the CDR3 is TGTGCCAGCAGCAAGCGGCAGGGGAGCTCCTACGAGCAGTACTTC. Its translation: CASSKRQGSSYEQYF.

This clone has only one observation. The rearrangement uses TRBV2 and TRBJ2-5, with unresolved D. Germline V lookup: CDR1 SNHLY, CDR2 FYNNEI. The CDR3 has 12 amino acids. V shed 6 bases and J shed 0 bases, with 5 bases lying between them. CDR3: CASRGNQETQYF. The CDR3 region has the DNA TGTGCCAGCAGGGGGAACCAAGAGACCCAGTACTTC.

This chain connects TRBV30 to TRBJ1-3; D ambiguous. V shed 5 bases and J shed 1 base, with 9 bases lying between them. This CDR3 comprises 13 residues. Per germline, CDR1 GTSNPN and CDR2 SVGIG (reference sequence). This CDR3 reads CAWSPRSGNTIYF. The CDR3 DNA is TGTGCCTGGTCGCCGAGGTCTGGAAACACCATATATTTT.

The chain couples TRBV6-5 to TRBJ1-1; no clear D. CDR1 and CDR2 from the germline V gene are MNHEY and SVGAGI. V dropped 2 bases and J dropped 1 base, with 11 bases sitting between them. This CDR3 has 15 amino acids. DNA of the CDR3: TGTGCCAGCAGTTACGAAGGGATAGGGAACACTGAAGCTTTCTTT. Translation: CASSYEGIGNTEAFF.

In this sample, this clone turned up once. CDR3 sequence reads: CSVEPGQGQPQHF. CDR3 DNA sequence: TGCAGCGTTGAGCCAGGGCAGGGACAGCCCCAGCATTTT. The chain recombines TRBV29-1 with TRBJ1-5; weak D call: TRBD1 (5 bases). This CDR3 is 13 amino acids long. Germline CDR1 reads SQVTM; CDR2 reads ANQGSEA. Trimming took 3 bases from V and 7 from J, leaving 13 bases between them.

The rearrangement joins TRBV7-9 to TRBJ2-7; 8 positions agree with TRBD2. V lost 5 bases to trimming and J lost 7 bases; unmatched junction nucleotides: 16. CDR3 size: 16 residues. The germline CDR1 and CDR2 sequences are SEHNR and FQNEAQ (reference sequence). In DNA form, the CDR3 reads TGTGCCAGCAGCCTCCCCCTAGCGGGTAGGACCGGAGAGCAGTACTTC. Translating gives CASSLPLAGRTGEQYF. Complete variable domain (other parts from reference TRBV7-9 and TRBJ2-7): DTGVSQNPRHKITKRGQNVTFRCDPISEHNRLYWYRQTLGQGPEFLTYFQNEAQLEKSRLLSDRFSAERPKGSFSTLEIQRTEQGDSAMYLCASSLPLAGRTGEQYFGPGTRLTVT.

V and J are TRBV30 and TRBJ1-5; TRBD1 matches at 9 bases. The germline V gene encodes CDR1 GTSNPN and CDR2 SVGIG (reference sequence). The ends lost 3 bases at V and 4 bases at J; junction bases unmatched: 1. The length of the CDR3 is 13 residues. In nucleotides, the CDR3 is TGTGCCTGGAGGACAGGGGGTAATCAGCCCCAGCATTTT. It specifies CAWRTGGNQPQHF.

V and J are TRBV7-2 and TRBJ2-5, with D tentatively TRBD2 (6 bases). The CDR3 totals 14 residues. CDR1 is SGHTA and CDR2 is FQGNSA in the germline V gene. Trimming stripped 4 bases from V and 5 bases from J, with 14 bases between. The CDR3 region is CASSSGRGRETQYF. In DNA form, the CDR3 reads TGTGCCAGCAGCTCCGGCCGAGGGAGGGAGACCCAGTACTTC.